This T cell receptor beta chain stems from a study of blood T cell repertoires in COVID-19. Study in general: Italy, Spain and the United States were the sources of the convalescent and acute COVID-19 samples. The cDNA or gDNA used as material had been derived from T cells, B-cell-depleted T cells, or PBMCs.

Per the study methods: Amplifying reference gene primers gave estimates of nucleated cell counts. The assay was immunoSEQ multiplex PCR, and TCRdb's table has in-frame clones only and misses some. That table furnishes V, J and clone size, whereas the DNA furnished D and trimming. Counted here are 130,000 to 150,000 clones, around three quarters occurring once; the ten biggest clones make up 10% to 15%. CDR1 and CDR2 (germline): LGHNA, YSLEER. With 0 bases removed from V and 6 bases from J, the gap between germline ends came to 20 bases. The CDR3 totals 18 residues. The material sequenced was peripheral blood. The sequence came from a man of 80 years or more with acute or convalescent COVID-19. V usage is TRBV4-3 and J usage is TRBJ1-4, with TRBD1 as a possible D gene (5 bases). CDR3 in DNA: TGCGCCAGCAGCCAAGATCACGGGGGATGGTCGATAGATGAAAAACTGTTTTTT. Its translation is CASSQDHGGWSIDEKLFF.